The present T cell receptor (beta chain) was sequenced within a study of vaccination and CD4 T cells after COVID-19 (dated by TCRdb to 2021 to 2024). The study in broad terms: Convalescent patients had a positive SARS-CoV-2 result on nasal swab PCR, and of these patients, nine had mild disease and one had severe disease. The convalescent cohort comprised six males and four females, including two Hispanic individuals, seven Caucasians, two Asians and one multiracial person. Participants received two doses of either the Pfizer-BioNTech BNT162b2 vaccine (n=8) or the Moderna mRNA-1273 vaccine (n=2). Post-COVID blood samples from convalescent patients were collected a median of around 110 days after diagnosis, with a range of 35 to 161 days. Post-vaccine blood samples were obtained a median of about 77 days after the second vaccine dose, with a range of about 12 to 241 days. Overlapping spike peptide pools from SARS-CoV-2 and from the common cold coronaviruses HCoV-NL63, HCoV-OC43 and HCoV-229E were used as culture stimuli. Control cultures received a CEFX viral epitope pool as the positive control, an HIV-1 Nef peptide pool as the negative control, or no peptide. In ten to eleven COVID-19 convalescent patients and several infection-naive healthy vaccine recipients, the spike-specific CD4+ TCR repertoire before mRNA vaccination was compared with the repertoire after mRNA vaccination.

The library was obtained by PCR. DNA from cultured CD4+ T cells was subjected to TCR sequencing with the Oncomine TCR Beta short-read assay at the Johns Hopkins FTIC core. The QIAamp micro DNA kit was used to extract genomic DNA from the cultured CD4+ T cells. The Oncomine TCR Beta libraries from cultured CD4+ T cells were pooled using unique dual indexes and then sequenced on an Illumina iSeq 100. Concerning the study's data processing: Non-productive sequences were removed, and CDR3s that did not start with C, did not end with F or W, or were shorter than 7 amino acids were discarded. Antigen-specific clonotypes were identified with the MANAFEST web application by comparing peptide-stimulated wells with reference and other culture wells. An FDR below 0.05, an odds ratio above 5, and a productive frequency above 0.1% in at least two of three replicate wells were required for clones to be considered positive. A clonotype was classed as cross-reactive if the clonotype showed significant expansion both in SARS-CoV-2 spike wells and in at least one common cold coronavirus spike condition. CDR3 homology was assessed with Levenshtein distances (stringdist) and unrooted phylogenetic trees (ape) in R version 3.6.1. Clones were called with MiXCR by TCRdb after fastp trimmed the public reads at Q25, and only in-frame beta chains were retained. CDR3 protein sequences are deduplicated, and each keeps its most common genes and DNA. The V and J calls were not made by the authors but by TCRdb's processing. The sample table holds about 19,000 distinct CDR3 sequences, of which around 50% were seen once. The ten largest clones represent approximately 7.5% of the sample.

The meaning of the sample's treatment or condition label: roughly ten-day PBMC culture with coronavirus spike peptide pools or control peptides (ViraFEST assay). The ViraFEST assay, used in the study, expanded antigen-specific T cells with peptide pools and then identified the expanded clonotypes through TCR sequencing. The convalescent patients' positive SARS-CoV-2 PCR tests fell between March and December 2020, which was before the Alpha, Beta and Delta variants emerged in the United States. PBMCs were cultured at two million per well in IMDM supplemented with approximately 5.3% human AB serum and 9.5 to 10 IU/ml IL-2, with roughly 10 ug/ml peptide pools added. On days 3 and 7, half of the culture medium was replaced with fresh IL-2-containing medium. After about 11 days of culture, CD4+ T cells were isolated by negative selection using the EasySep CD4+ T cell isolation kit. Ficoll-Paque Plus gradient centrifugation was used to isolate PBMCs from whole blood, and the isolated PBMCs were then either used fresh or cryopreserved at -140C. Each culture condition was generally run in triplicate wells.

The CDR3 covers 16 residues, taking in both the cysteine and the phenylalanine. Only CDR3 DNA remains: 48 bases, in frame from the first base. CDR1 SGHAT and CDR2 FQNNGV were looked up in the germline V gene. Trimming takes 2 bases from V and 6 bases from J, and the germline ends sit 19 bases apart. General study outcomes and caveats: In convalescent patients, nearly all vaccine-specific clones (304 of 307) were found to be mono-reactive for SARS-CoV-2 spike rather than cross-reactive with common cold coronaviruses. Although the median number of SARS-CoV-2-reactive clonotypes went up from roughly 23 after infection to 30 to 45 after vaccination, the increase was not significant. The number of convalescent patients in the study was relatively small, and the study did not examine early timepoints following natural infection. In convalescent patients, a median 86.3% of post-vaccine SARS-CoV-2-reactive clones were detected only after vaccination, suggesting vaccine-specific priming.

This clonotype has a handful of counts. The antigen it binds to is not known. Nothing much larger sits one base from this clone, and base qualities are not available. Sequencing input: CD4+ T cells from blood, cultured in vitro. This receptor was obtained from a human donor who had recovered from COVID-19. The chain employs TRBV11-2 and TRBJ1-2; the D segment could be TRBD1, given 6 matching bases. The CDR3: CASSLILSGGANGYTF. The bases are TGTGCCAGCAGCTTAATTTTATCGGGGGGGGCGAATGGCTACACCTTC.